This T cell receptor (beta chain) was identified in a study of OX40 agonist ivuxolimab in advanced cancers. As for the study in general: Patient treatment consisted of intravenous ivuxolimab administration every 2 weeks at 0.01 to 10 mg/kg. Findings and caveats of the study: Researchers did not establish what antigens the expanded peripheral T cells target. Also showing low normalized T-cell clonal expansion were some of the nonresponders.

On this clone: Its target is not known.

Germline lookup yields CDR1 MDHEN and CDR2 SYDVKM. This CDR3 comprises 14 residues. The V and J ends lost 8 bases and 2 bases respectively, with 16 bases between them. The protocol was immunoSEQ multiplex PCR, while the TCRdb copy is restricted to in-frame clones and leaves out a portion. The top ten hold around 3.4% of the sample, which has some 58,000 clones, about 82% seen once. Exclusion applied to patients with autoimmune disease history or systemic immunosuppression. This receptor was identified in an adult with an advanced solid tumor such as melanoma, head and neck, liver or kidney cancer. The source was CD4+ or CD8+ T cells sorted from blood, collected in a trial of the OX40 agonist ivuxolimab. The chain joins TRBV28 to TRBJ2-7, with D tentatively TRBD2 (6 bases). CDR3 protein: CASSKRGATYEQYF. DNA for the CDR3: TGTGCCAGCTCCAAACGCGGGGCTACCTACGAGCAGTACTTC.